This T cell receptor (beta chain) is from a study of chemoradiotherapy in HPV16-positive cancers. Study-wide context: A couple of HPV16-positive patients' cells yielded candidate HPV-specific clones and common motifs. Notes on the study in general: During treatment, candidate HPV-specific clones and E7-related motifs expanded in tumor.

The CDR3 is 17 residues long. After removal of 4 bases from V and 2 bases from J, the junction contained 9 bases not matched to a gene. The germline gives CDR1 KGHSH, CDR2 LQKENI. Worth noting for this clone: Antigen unknown.

This table comes from immunoSEQ multiplex PCR, and its TCRdb copy is limited to in-frame clones, with some not included. The repertoire holds approximately 20,000 clones, around 87% seen once, with 2% to 2.5% in the top ten. This receptor was obtained from a human donor with HPV-associated anogenital cancer. The chain uses TRBV18 and TRBJ2-3, with 10 bases that match TRBD2. The source material was blood, sampled from a patient who underwent chemoradiotherapy. Written as DNA, the CDR3 is TGTGCCAGCTCACTTATAGCGGGGGGACCGAACACAGATACGCAGTATTTT. As protein: CASSLIAGGPNTDTQYF. The full variable domain, its missing parts supplied by reference TRBV18 and TRBJ2-3, is NAGVMQNPRHLVRRRGQEARLRCSPMKGHSHVYWYRQLPEEGLKFMVYLQKENIIDESGMPKERFSAEFPKEGPSILRIQQVVRGDSAAYFCASSLIAGGPNTDTQYFGPGTRLTVL.